Listed here are 27 T cell receptor beta chains from one sample, sequenced in a study of OX40 agonist ivuxolimab in advanced cancers. The library was generated by the immunoSEQ multiplex PCR assay. Held by TCRdb, this immuneACCESS table contains in-frame sequences only and omits some clones. Under half of the omission traces to an unresolved V gene where checked; the cause of the rest is unknown. This sample lists some 100,000 clones; 84% were detected once. Roughly 1.1% of the sample rests with the top ten. Sequencing was performed on CD4+ or CD8+ T cells sorted from blood, taken in a trial of the OX40 agonist ivuxolimab. All receptors derive from an adult with an advanced solid tumor such as melanoma, head and neck, liver or kidney cancer.

The chain carries TRBV19 and TRBJ2-1; 11 positions agree with TRBD2. CDR1 and CDR2 from the germline V gene are LNHDA and SQIVND (reference sequence). Trimming removed 6 bases from V and 4 bases from J; junction bases left unmatched: 5. The CDR3 has 15 amino acids. The CDR3 bases are TGTGCCAGTAGCAGTCTAGCGGGGGGTTACAATGAGCAGTTCTTC. It codes for CASSSLAGGYNEQFF.

This clone was found once. This chain uses TRBV6-1 with TRBJ1-2; 7 bases fit TRBD1. CDR1 and CDR2 from the germline V gene are MNHNS and SASEGT. Trimming removed 2 bases from V and 6 bases from J; junction bases left unmatched: 6. The CDR3 runs 14 residues. The CDR3 region has the DNA TGTGCCAGCAGTGAATCTAAGGGGGCCGATGGCTACACCTTC. Residues: CASSESKGADGYTF.

The chain links TRBV6-5 to TRBJ1-2, with D uncertain. Germline CDR1 MNHEY, CDR2 SVGAGI. The CDR3 spans 14 residues. Trimming removed 0 bases from V and 4 bases from J, with 9 bases in between. The CDR3 bases are TGTGCCAGCAGTTACTCACCGGGGAGCTATGGCTACACCTTC. This translates into CASSYSPGSYGYTF.

The genes are TRBV6-6 and TRBJ1-2; D might be TRBD1 (6 bases). V shed 6 bases and J shed 4 bases, with 18 bases lying between them. CDR3 size: 15 residues. Germline V gene sequence: CDR1 MNHNY, CDR2 SVGAGI (reference sequence). The CDR3 nucleotides read TGTGCCAGCAGACCTACCGGGGGCTTAGGCTATGGCTACACCTTC. As protein: CASRPTGGLGYGYTF.

The gene calls are TRBV28 and TRBJ1-4; no firm D call. V gave up 10 bases and J gave up 0 bases, with 9 bases separating them. CDR3 length: 13 residues. Germline loops: CDR1 MDHEN, CDR2 SYDVKM. CDR3 nucleotide sequence: TGTGCCATCTGTGGTTCAACTAATGAAAAACTGTTTTTT. It encodes CAICGSTNEKLFF.

CDR3 DNA: TGTGCCAGTAAAAGTGGACAGAACTATAATTCACCCCTCCACTTT. Protein sequence: CASKSGQNYNSPLHF. The gene calls are TRBV19 and TRBJ1-6, with a tentative D call TRBD1 (6 bases). CDR3 length: 15 amino acids. Germline values: CDR1 LNHDA, CDR2 SQIVND (reference sequence). The germline V and J ends were trimmed by 7 bases and 3 bases, with 13 bases remaining between them.

The chain combines TRBV7-3 with TRBJ2-3; the D gene is possibly TRBD1 (5 bases). There are 13 residues in the CDR3. Germline CDR1 and CDR2: SGHTA and FQGTGA. Trimming took off 5 bases at V and 2 bases at J, with 8 bases between the two ends. CDR3: CASSQQATDTQYF. CDR3 DNA: TGTGCCAGCAGCCAACAGGCCACAGATACGCAGTATTTT.

The chain couples TRBV9 to TRBJ1-2; D unresolved. The CDR3 is 14 residues long. Trimming cost V 3 bases and J 8 bases, with 17 bases left between them. Germline assignment: CDR1 SGDLS and CDR2 YYNGEE. The chain's CDR3 is CASSEGPTVIGYTF. CDR3 DNA: TGTGCCAGCAGCGAGGGTCCCACGGTGATCGGCTACACCTTC. The variable domain in full, completed from reference TRBV9 and TRBJ1-2, reads DSGVTQTPKHLITATGQRVTLRCSPRSGDLSVYWYQQSLDQGLQFLIQYYNGEERAKGNILERFSAQQFPDLHSELNLSSLELGDSALYFCASSEGPTVIGYTFGSGTRLTVV.

The gene calls are TRBV6-1 and TRBJ2-2; D is perhaps TRBD1 (5 bases). Germline values: CDR1 MNHNS, CDR2 SASEGT. Trimming removed 7 bases at V and 3 bases at J, with 15 bases between. This CDR3 is built from 15 residues. The CDR3 loop reads CASNGQGAYTGELFF. The DNA for the CDR3 is TGTGCCAGCAACGGGCAGGGTGCCTACACCGGGGAGCTGTTTTTT.

This clone was recorded only once. V and J are TRBV18 and TRBJ1-2, with D tentatively TRBD1 (6 bases). In germline, CDR1 is KGHSH, CDR2 LQKENI. The germline V and J ends were trimmed by 3 bases and 8 bases, with 13 bases remaining between them. The CDR3 totals 13 residues. The CDR3 nucleotides are TGTGCCAGCTCACCCGACAGGATGTGGGGCTACACCTTC. Translation gives CASSPDRMWGYTF.

This clone was recorded a few times. The chain joins TRBV5-1 to TRBJ1-1; the D is unclear. Germline assignment: CDR1 SGHRS and CDR2 YFSETQ. The CDR3 consists of 14 residues. Between the trimmed V and J ends, which lost 7 bases and 0 bases, there was a span of 13 bases. The CDR3 region is CASAESFLNTEAFF. DNA for the CDR3: TGCGCCAGCGCCGAATCGTTTCTGAACACTGAAGCTTTCTTT.

This clone was seen a handful of times. The chain joins TRBV5-1 to TRBJ2-7; no clear D gene. CDR3 length: 12 residues. Germline CDR1 and CDR2: SGHRS and YFSETQ. Trimming took 7 bases from V and 5 from J, leaving 13 bases between them. The CDR3 region is CASGLRRDEQYF. In DNA, the CDR3 is TGCGCCAGCGGGTTGCGACGGGACGAGCAGTACTTC.

This chain links TRBV29-1 with TRBJ2-3; maybe TRBD1 (6 bases). The CDR3 spans 14 residues. The V end was cut by 1 base, the J end by 1 base, with 9 bases between. CDR1 and CDR2 (germline): SQVTM, ANQGSEA. The CDR3 sequence is CSVEGGPGTDTQYF. The CDR3 DNA sequence: TGCAGCGTTGAAGGGGGGCCGGGCACAGATACGCAGTATTTT.

This rearrangement joins TRBV5-4 to TRBJ2-4; 14 nucleotides agree with TRBD2. V trimming: 4 bases; J trimming: 4 bases; junction bases outside the gene matches: 10. Germline CDR1 and CDR2: SGHNT and YYREEE (reference sequence). This CDR3 is built from 18 residues. The CDR3 sequence: CASSKTSGGAEFKNIQYF. CDR3 bases: TGTGCCAGCAGCAAGACTAGCGGGGGGGCCGAATTTAAAAACATTCAGTACTTC.

This clone appeared many times. The chain uses TRBV28 and TRBJ1-1; 7 bases align to TRBD1. The germline V gene encodes CDR1 MDHEN and CDR2 SYDVKM. The CDR3 loop spans 15 amino acids. J gave up 7 bases and V 4 bases, and 12 bases lay outside the gene matches. CDR3 residues: CASSSIGTALGEAFF. The CDR3 DNA reads as TGTGCCAGCAGTTCTATCGGGACAGCCCTGGGTGAAGCTTTCTTT.

The J gene is TRBJ1-1, the V gene TRBV7-2; tentatively, D is TRBD1 (5 bases). The germline V gene encodes CDR1 SGHTA and CDR2 FQGNSA. The length of the CDR3 is 14 residues. V lost 6 bases and J lost 1, with 12 bases in between. The CDR3 loop is CASSSGFGNTEAFF. CDR3 coding DNA: TGTGCCAGCAGTTCAGGGTTCGGGAACACTGAAGCTTTCTTT.

This chain uses TRBV7-3 with TRBJ1-6, with D unresolved. The CDR3 extends over 13 amino acids. CDR1 is SGHTA, CDR2 FQGTGA, per germline. Trimming shortened V by 5 bases and J by 8 bases, and 10 bases separated the two germline ends. CDR3 protein: CASSPRSDSPLHF. CDR3 DNA sequence: TGTGCCAGCAGCCCGAGGTCGGATTCACCCCTCCACTTT. Supplemented by reference TRBV7-3 and TRBJ1-6, the full variable domain reads GAGVSQTPSNKVTEKGKYVELRCDPISGHTALYWYRQSLGQGPEFLIYFQGTGAADDSGLPNDRFFAVRPEGSVSTLKIQRTERGDSAVYLCASSPRSDSPLHFGNGTRLTVT.

The gene calls are TRBV10-3 and TRBJ2-7; 7 bases line up with TRBD2. V lost 5 bases to trimming and J lost 3 bases; unmatched junction nucleotides: 4. There are 13 residues in the CDR3. CDR1 is ENHRY and CDR2 is SYGVKD in the germline V gene. CDR3 sequence reads: CAISKAGVYEQYV. The CDR3 DNA reads as TGTGCCATCAGTAAGGCGGGGGTCTACGAGCAGTACGTC.

This clone was recorded once. This rearrangement joins TRBV15 to TRBJ1-2; D is uncertain. Germline CDR1 is LNHNV and CDR2 is YYDKDF (reference sequence). CDR3 size: 13 residues. Trimming took 0 bases from V and 2 from J, leaving 4 bases between them. In DNA form, the CDR3 reads TGTGCCACCAGCAGAGACGGCAACTATGGCTACACCTTC. Protein sequence: CATSRDGNYGYTF.

This clone was observed a single time. At one boundary the junction diverges from the germline segment, which might be a read error. The gene calls are TRBV6-5 and TRBJ1-5, with unresolved D. CDR1 and CDR2 (germline): MNHEY, SVGAGI. The CDR3 contains 13 residues. The CDR3 reads CASSSTGKQPQHF. The CDR3 DNA reads TGTGCCAGCAGTTCGACGGGCAAGCAGCCCCAGCATTTT.

This clone was counted between two and nine times. The rearrangement joins TRBV5-1 to TRBJ2-1; 10 bases agree with TRBD2. There are 15 residues in the CDR3. The germline V gene has CDR1 SGHRS and CDR2 YFSETQ. With 2 bases clipped from V and 6 bases from J, the junction kept 5 bases outside the gene matches. The CDR3 sequence: CASSFLSSGGNEQFF. For the CDR3, the DNA is TGCGCCAGCAGCTTTCTGTCTAGCGGGGGCAATGAGCAGTTCTTC. Supplemented by reference TRBV5-1 and TRBJ2-1, the full variable domain reads KAGVTQTPRYLIKTRGQQVTLSCSPISGHRSVSWYQQTPGQGLQFLFEYFSETQRNKGNFPGRFSGRQFSNSRSEMNVSTLELGDSALYLCASSFLSSGGNEQFFGPGTRLTVL.

The chain uses TRBV6-5 and TRBJ1-2; TRBD1 is a possible D gene (5 bases). CDR1 MNHEY and CDR2 SVGAGI come from the germline V gene. The V and J ends lost 2 bases and 3 bases respectively, with 10 bases between them. CDR3 length: 14 amino acids. The CDR3 coding sequence is TGTGCCAGCAGTTACGCGGGACCCGACTATGGCTACACCTTC. It encodes CASSYAGPDYGYTF.

This sequence joins TRBV29-1 and TRBJ1-1; TRBD1 is a possible D gene (6 bases). Germline CDR1 SQVTM, CDR2 ANQGSEA. The CDR3 length is 13 residues. The V end was cut by 7 bases, the J end by 0 bases, with 12 bases between. In DNA form, the CDR3 reads TGCAGCGCACGACAGGACATGAACACTGAAGCTTTCTTT. This codes for CSARQDMNTEAFF. Drawing the rest from reference TRBV29-1 and TRBJ1-1, the complete variable domain is SAVISQKPSRDICQRGTSLTIQCQVDSQVTMMFWYRQQPGQSLTLIATANQGSEATYESGFVIDKFPISRPNLTFSTLTVSNMSPEDSSIYLCSARQDMNTEAFFGQGTRLTVV.

The V and J genes are TRBV4-1 and TRBJ2-1; D ambiguous. The CDR3 has 16 residues. CDR1 and CDR2 from the germline V gene are MGHRA and YSYEKL. V lost 0 bases and J 0 bases, leaving 9 bases between the germline ends. The CDR3 DNA is TGCGCCAGCAGCCAAGAAAGGACCTACTCCTACAATGAGCAGTTCTTC. The encoded protein is CASSQERTYSYNEQFF.

Many counts were recorded for this clone. V and J are TRBV29-1 and TRBJ1-1; D perhaps matches TRBD1 (6 bases). The germline CDR1 and CDR2 sequences are SQVTM and ANQGSEA. Trimming shortened V by 7 bases and J by 0 bases, and 15 bases separated the two germline ends. The CDR3 spans 14 residues. The CDR3 is CSGRGGGMNTEAFF. CDR3 DNA: TGCAGCGGCCGGGGGGGCGGCATGAACACTGAAGCTTTCTTT.

This clone came up once. The J gene is TRBJ1-1, the V gene TRBV7-2, with D possibly matching TRBD1 (6 bases). The germline CDR1 and CDR2 sequences are SGHTA and FQGNSA. V was pared by 4 bases and J by 6 bases, with 9 bases between. This CDR3 contains 12 residues. CDR3 residues: CASSSRGAEAFF. CDR3 coding DNA: TGTGCCAGCAGCTCCAGGGGTGCTGAAGCTTTCTTT. The whole variable domain, filled in from reference TRBV7-2 and TRBJ1-1, reads GAGVSQSPSNKVTEKGKDVELRCDPISGHTALYWYRQSLGQGLEFLIYFQGNSAPDKSGLPSDRFSAERTGGSVSTLTIQRTQQEDSAVYLCASSSRGAEAFFGQGTRLTVV.

The V call is TRBV6-6, the J call TRBJ2-3; D not certain. The germline CDR1 and CDR2 sequences are MNHNY and SVGAGI (reference sequence). CDR3 length: 12 residues. V was pared by 2 bases and J by 6 bases, with 6 bases between. CDR3 sequence reads: CASSYPGDTQYF. The CDR3 DNA sequence: TGTGCCAGCAGTTACCCCGGCGATACGCAGTATTTT.